The next 20 T cell receptor beta chains were all read from a single sample in a study of blood T cell repertoires in COVID-19. Here immunoSEQ multiplex PCR was the method, and the copy in TCRdb shows in-frame clones only, minus some. The sample lists 100,000 or so clones; 85% to 90% were seen once. Source material: peripheral blood. These receptors were collected from a human donor in a cohort sampled during active COVID-19.

The chain carries TRBV5-5 and TRBJ2-3; TRBD1 is a possible D gene (7 bases). Germline lookup yields CDR1 SGHKS and CDR2 YYEKEE (reference sequence). Trimming pared 0 bases from V and 0 bases from J, leaving 11 bases between. The CDR3 is 16 residues long. In DNA form, the CDR3 reads TGTGCCAGCAGCTTGGGCGGGACAGTAAGCACAGATACGCAGTATTTT. Amino acids: CASSLGGTVSTDTQYF.

The V gene is TRBV6-1, the J gene TRBJ1-2; weak D call: TRBD1 (6 bases). The CDR3 is 16 amino acids. Germline V CDR1 and CDR2: MNHNS, SASEGT. V lost 0 bases to trimming and J lost 7 bases, with 18 bases between them. The CDR3 coding sequence is TGTGCCAGCAGTGAAGCGCATACGGGGGGCCAGCGTGGCTACACCTTC. It translates to CASSEAHTGGQRGYTF.

The CDR3 bases are TGTGCCAGCAGTTTGGGCGTGAGGCAGTACTTC. Translating it yields CASSLGVRQYF. V is TRBV12-3 or TRBV12-4 and J is TRBJ2-7; D is undetermined. The CDR3 contains 11 residues. V lost 3 bases and J lost 9, with 9 bases in between.

This clone was counted a few times. The chain employs TRBV19 and TRBJ1-5; 7 nucleotides line up with TRBD1. V lost 5 bases, J lost 5 bases, and 3 bases stayed unmatched. CDR1 is LNHDA and CDR2 is SQIVND in the germline V gene (reference sequence). CDR3 length: 13 amino acids. This chain's CDR3 is CASSSTGYQPQHF. The DNA of the CDR3 is TGTGCCAGTAGTTCGACAGGGTATCAGCCCCAGCATTTT.

This rearrangement joins TRBV29-1 to TRBJ2-1, with TRBD2 matching 10 bases. The junction had 6 bases not matched to a gene; V was cut back by 3 bases and J by 7 bases. This CDR3 comprises 14 residues. CDR1 is SQVTM, CDR2 ANQGSEA, per germline. The CDR3 DNA reads TGCAGCGTTGAGCCAGCGGGAGGGCCGAATGAGCAGTTCTTC. As protein: CSVEPAGGPNEQFF.

The V and J genes are TRBV18 and TRBJ2-2, with D unclear. V lost 3 bases and J lost 4, with 12 bases in between. CDR1 is KGHSH and CDR2 is LQKENI in the germline V gene. The CDR3 is 15 residues long. This chain's CDR3 is CASSPTVSGTGELFF. In DNA form, the CDR3 reads TGTGCCAGCTCACCGACCGTCTCGGGCACCGGGGAGCTGTTTTTT.

V and J are TRBV7-9 and TRBJ2-1, with TRBD1 matching over 10 bases. CDR1 and CDR2 from the germline V gene are SEHNR and FQNEAQ (reference sequence). The V gene end was trimmed by 2 bases and the J gene end by 7 bases; junction bases not matched to a gene: 5. The CDR3 runs 15 residues. The CDR3 loop is CASSLSGQGGNEQFF. The CDR3 DNA is TGTGCCAGCAGCTTATCAGGACAGGGGGGAAATGAGCAGTTCTTC.

V and J are TRBV18 and TRBJ2-3; D unresolved. This CDR3 is built from 14 residues. Trimming stripped 3 bases from V and 0 bases from J, with 7 bases between. The germline V gene has CDR1 KGHSH and CDR2 LQKENI. CDR3 sequence reads: CASSPYDSTDTQYF. CDR3 nucleotide sequence: TGTGCCAGCTCACCCTACGATAGCACAGATACGCAGTATTTT.

This clone has a handful of counts. The CDR3: CASSQVGGLEQYF. CDR3 DNA: TGCGCCAGCAGCCAAGTAGGGGGCCTCGAGCAGTACTTC. The chain links TRBV4-3 to TRBJ2-7, with 7 positions matching TRBD1. J was trimmed by 6 bases and V by 1 base; bases with no gene match: 3. CDR1 is LGHNA, CDR2 YSLEER, per germline. This CDR3 has 13 residues.

This chain connects TRBV2 to TRBJ2-7, with TRBD1 matching 10 bases. V lost 6 bases, J lost 0 bases, and 5 bases stayed unmatched. The CDR3 spans 15 residues. From germline, CDR1 is SNHLY and CDR2 FYNNEI. CDR3 residues: CASRMDRGSSYEQYF. The CDR3 nucleotides are TGTGCCAGCAGAATGGACAGGGGGAGCTCCTACGAGCAGTACTTC. The whole variable domain, remainder taken from reference TRBV2 and TRBJ2-7, is EPEVTQTPSHQVTQMGQEVILRCVPISNHLYFYWYRQILGQKVEFLVSFYNNEISEKSEIFDDQFSVERPDGSNFTLKIRSTKLEDSAMYFCASRMDRGSSYEQYFGPGTRLTVT.

The chain links TRBV19 to TRBJ1-1; 7 nucleotides agree with TRBD1. CDR1 is LNHDA and CDR2 is SQIVND in the germline V gene (reference sequence). CDR3 size: 14 residues. J gave up 2 bases and V 3 bases, and 3 bases lay outside the gene matches. CDR3: CASSMGQHNTEAFF. The CDR3 DNA reads as TGTGCCAGTAGTATGGGACAGCATAACACTGAAGCTTTCTTT.

This chain joins TRBV9 and TRBJ1-4; 12 bases are a match to TRBD1. This CDR3 comprises 16 residues. Germline V gene sequence: CDR1 SGDLS, CDR2 YYNGEE. After removal of 3 bases from V and 8 bases from J, the junction contained 8 bases not matched to a gene. CDR3 in amino acids: CASSGGQGAGEEKLFF. For the CDR3, the DNA is TGTGCCAGCAGCGGGGGACAGGGGGCTGGAGAGGAAAAACTGTTTTTT. Full variable domain (missing parts from reference TRBV9 and TRBJ1-4): DSGVTQTPKHLITATGQRVTLRCSPRSGDLSVYWYQQSLDQGLQFLIQYYNGEERAKGNILERFSAQQFPDLHSELNLSSLELGDSALYFCASSGGQGAGEEKLFFGSGTQLSVL.

The chain uses TRBV20-1 and TRBJ1-2; perhaps TRBD1 as D (6 bases). Between the trimmed V and J ends, which lost 5 bases and 9 bases, there was a span of 13 bases. The CDR3 is 11 amino acids. Germline CDR1 and CDR2: DFQATT and SNEGSKA (reference sequence). The CDR3 spells CSAQGQGSYTF. The CDR3 region has the DNA TGCAGTGCTCAAGGTCAGGGGAGCTACACCTTC.

This clone was seen a few times. V gene TRBV7-2 combines with J gene TRBJ2-5; D perhaps matches TRBD2 (6 bases). Trimming removed 5 bases from V and 5 bases from J, with 18 bases in between. Germline-derived CDR1 and CDR2 are SGHTA and FQGNSA. The CDR3 totals 15 residues. DNA for the CDR3: TGTGCCAGCAGCCTCGCTAGCGACCCTTGGGAGACCCAGTACTTC. It codes for CASSLASDPWETQYF.

V is TRBV9 and J is TRBJ2-1, with TRBD2 identical over 8 bases. The junction had 9 bases not matched to a gene; V was cut back by 4 bases and J by 0 bases. The CDR3 is 17 residues long. From germline, CDR1 is SGDLS and CDR2 YYNGEE. CDR3 DNA: TGTGCCAGCAGCCGCCTTCTGAGCGGGAGCTCCTACAATGAGCAGTTCTTC. It specifies CASSRLLSGSSYNEQFF.

The J gene is TRBJ2-1, the V gene TRBV7-2, with TRBD2 matching over 9 bases. Germline CDR1 is SGHTA and CDR2 is FQGNSA. Trimming cost V 2 bases and J 2 bases; bases outside gene matches: 7. The CDR3 has 17 amino acids. CDR3 in amino acids: CASSLLSGSETYNEQFF. The CDR3 nucleotides read TGTGCCAGCAGCTTACTTAGCGGGAGCGAAACCTACAATGAGCAGTTCTTC.

This clone appeared once. The rearrangement uses TRBV7-9 and TRBJ2-7; D is possibly TRBD2 (7 bases). Germline values: CDR1 SEHNR, CDR2 FQNEAQ (reference sequence). Trimming stripped 0 bases from V and 6 bases from J, with 18 bases between. The CDR3 is 16 amino acids. Here the CDR3 DNA reads TGTGCCAGCAGCTTAGCGCACCTCACAGGGAGGGTCGAGCAGTACTTC. It translates to CASSLAHLTGRVEQYF.

The J gene is TRBJ1-5, the V gene TRBV6-1, with D unclear. The CDR3 extends over 15 amino acids. V was shortened by 1 base and J by 4 bases, with 11 bases between the two germline ends. Germline loops: CDR1 MNHNS, CDR2 SASEGT. The CDR3 sequence is CASSEDGRPNQPQHF. CDR3 nucleotides: TGTGCCAGCAGTGAAGATGGCAGGCCAAATCAGCCCCAGCATTTT.

The chain recombines TRBV2 with TRBJ2-7; 8 nucleotides agree with TRBD2. The ends lost 7 bases at V and 2 bases at J; junction bases unmatched: 4. CDR1 and CDR2 (germline): SNHLY, FYNNEI. This CDR3 comprises 13 residues. For the CDR3, the DNA is TGTGCCAGCACGGCGGGGGGACCCTACGAGCAGTACTTC. Its protein is CASTAGGPYEQYF.

The chain employs TRBV7-6 and TRBJ1-4; 7 bases map to TRBD1. In germline, CDR1 is SGHVS, CDR2 FNYEAQ. J was trimmed by 5 bases and V by 3 bases; bases with no gene match: 3. This CDR3 is built from 14 residues. The CDR3 sequence is CASSLGQKNEKLFF. CDR3 sequence (DNA): TGTGCCAGCAGCTTGGGACAGAAGAATGAAAAACTGTTTTTT. The entire variable domain, with the rest obtained from reference TRBV7-6 and TRBJ1-4, is as follows: GAGVSQSPRYKVTKRGQDVALRCDPISGHVSLYWYRQALGQGPEFLTYFNYEAQQDKSGLPNDRFSAERPEGSISTLTIQRTEQRDSAMYRCASSLGQKNEKLFFGSGTQLSVL.